This TCR beta chain was captured by sequencing in a study of T cell responses to AZD1222 COVID-19 vaccine. General study results and limits: Of spike-specific TCRs, nearly half reportedly target regions left unmutated in variants. Donors were chiefly white British, with a greater number of females, and clonal diversity was perhaps underestimated. Just five or six AZD1222 recipients were seropositive at baseline.

Worth noting for this clone: The antigen remains unidentified.

The J segment lost 1 base and the V segment lost 2 bases, leaving 0 bases of the junction unmatched. This CDR3 contains 15 residues. The germline CDR1 and CDR2 sequences are MNHNS and SASEGT. TCRdb's table, derived via immunoSEQ multiplex PCR, lists solely in-frame clones and lacks some. The data contain more than 95,000 clones, around 84% of them singletons. Pooled together were second doses at about 4 or about 12 weeks. J is TRBJ2-2 and V is TRBV6-1, with 8 bases lining up with TRBD2. Source: peripheral blood, taken 28 days after the second AZD1222 dose. The origin of this receptor is an adult who received the AZD1222 COVID-19 vaccine. As DNA, the CDR3 is TGTGCCAGCAGTGAACTAGCGGGGAACACCGGGGAGCTGTTTTTT. It encodes CASSELAGNTGELFF.